The clone carrying this T cell receptor (beta chain) was detected only once. The sample comes from a study of blood T cell repertoires in COVID-19. Whole-study context: Samples representing acute and convalescent COVID-19 were sourced from the United States, Italy and Spain. PBMCs, B-cell-depleted T cells, or T cells were the source of the cDNA or gDNA that made up the material.

TCRdb's table, derived via immunoSEQ multiplex PCR, lists solely in-frame clones and lacks some. There are fewer than 110,000 clones in the sample; about three quarters occur only once, and 4.3% lies in the top ten. The CDR3 is made up of 13 amino acids. The V end lost 3 bases, the J end lost 7 bases, and 12 bases lay between the germline ends. The V gene's germline CDR1 is LNHDA and CDR2 SQIVND (reference sequence). The receptor comes from a man between 65 and 79 years old with acute or convalescent COVID-19. Sequencing was carried out using peripheral blood. The rearrangement joins TRBV19 to TRBJ1-1, with a weak D call TRBD1 (5 bases). The CDR3 coding sequence is TGTGCCAGTAGTATCGCGGGGGGACTTGAAGCTTTCTTT. Translating gives CASSIAGGLEAFF.